This TCR beta chain was sequenced in a study of vaccination and CD4 T cells after COVID-19. The Oncomine TCR Beta short-read assay sequenced DNA from cultured CD4+ T cells. After culture, CD4+ T cells served as the source for genomic DNA extraction. TCRdb re-called the PCR reads through MiXCR, storing one row per CDR3 protein. Of roughly 9,000 distinct CDR3 sequences listed, around 33% are singletons. Treatment noted: approximately nine-day PBMC culture with coronavirus spike peptide pools or control peptides (ViraFEST assay). Investigators obtained the unexposed donor's CD4+ T cells before the COVID-19 pandemic (2011-2018). The CDR3 covers 16 residues. The germline V gene has CDR1 MDHEN and CDR2 SYDVKM. The V segment lost 5 bases and the J segment 9 bases; nucleotides outside the gene matches: 17. Comments on this clonotype: The antigen remains undetermined.

Specimen: CD4+ T cells from blood, cultured in vitro. This receptor was identified in a human donor in good health. The V call is TRBV28, the J call TRBJ2-7; 9 nucleotides agree with TRBD1. This CDR3 is CASSSPPGTGPPWQYF. In nucleotides, the CDR3 is TGTGCCAGCAGTAGCCCCCCCGGGACAGGGCCCCCCTGGCAGTACTTC.